Each of the 14 T cell receptor beta chains below was sequenced from the same sample in a study of CD8 T cells in Susac syndrome. An amount of RNA that ranged from roughly 0.45 to 1 ug was reverse transcribed with random hexamers. TCRdb re-called the immunoSEQ multiplex PCR reads through MiXCR, storing one row per CDR3 protein. This table has about 300,000 distinct CDR3 sequences, approximately 85% appearing once. Material for sequencing was CD8+ T cells from PBMCs. The receptors were sampled from a human donor with multiple sclerosis.

The genes are TRBV19 and TRBJ2-7; unclear D gene. This CDR3 is built from 16 residues. Between the trimmed V and J ends, which lost 0 bases and 0 bases, there was a span of 12 bases. Germline V gene sequence: CDR1 LNHDA, CDR2 SQIVND (reference sequence). In DNA form, the CDR3 reads TGTGCCAGTAGTATAGACCCGGCGACTTTCTCCTACGAGCAGTACTTC. It encodes CASSIDPATFSYEQYF.

The rearrangement uses TRBV27 and TRBJ2-7; 13 bases match TRBD2. The CDR3 sequence is 15 residues long. Germline V gene lookup returns CDR1 MNHEY and CDR2 SMNVEV (reference sequence). The V gene end was trimmed by 3 bases and the J gene end by 3 bases; junction bases not matched to a gene: 2. CDR3 nucleotide sequence: TGTGCCAGCAGTTTCGGACTAGCGGGAGACTACGAGCAGTACTTC. Protein: CASSFGLAGDYEQYF.

The genes are TRBV15 and TRBJ2-1, with 10 positions matching TRBD2. The CDR3 sequence is 13 residues long. Unmatched junction bases numbered 3, after V lost 6 bases and J lost 7 bases. In germline, CDR1 is LNHNV, CDR2 YYDKDF (reference sequence). Written as DNA, the CDR3 is TGTGCCACCAGGCTAGCGGGAGAGAATGAGCAGTTCTTC. Translated: CATRLAGENEQFF.

The rearrangement joins TRBV18 to TRBJ2-2; the match to TRBD2 covers 14 bases. V was clipped by 4 bases and J by 4 bases; unmatched bases: 11. The germline V gene has CDR1 KGHSH and CDR2 LQKENI. This CDR3 has 19 residues. The CDR3 protein is CASSLEAMGLAGATGELFF. The CDR3 DNA is TGTGCCAGCTCACTGGAGGCGATGGGACTAGCGGGAGCCACCGGGGAGCTGTTTTTT.

The chain employs TRBV4-3 and TRBJ2-1; 7 nucleotides match TRBD1. Germline V CDR1 and CDR2: LGHNA, YSLEER. The CDR3 totals 16 residues. V lost 4 bases, J lost 4 bases, and 10 bases stayed unmatched. CDR3 DNA sequence: TGCGCCAGCAGCCCAGAACCGGGACAGACGTACAATGAGCAGTTCTTC. Amino acid sequence: CASSPEPGQTYNEQFF.

A note on this clonotype: A junction boundary mismatches the germline segment, possibly from a read error. J is TRBJ1-2 and V is TRBV27; 9 bases agree with TRBD1. CDR3 length equals 16 residues. Germline V lookup: CDR1 MNHEY, CDR2 SMNVEV (reference sequence). CDR3: CASSLAWTGENFGYTF. In DNA, the CDR3 is TGTGCCAGCAGTCTAGCTTGGACAGGGGAAAACTTTGGCTACACCTTC.

The J gene is TRBJ2-4, the V gene TRBV5-4, with a possible D match to TRBD2 (5 bases). The CDR3 extends over 14 amino acids. Germline V gene lookup returns CDR1 SGHNT and CDR2 YYREEE (reference sequence). The V end was cut by 0 bases, the J end by 8 bases, with 12 bases between. For the CDR3, the DNA is TGTGCCAGCAGCTTGGCCAGTAGCGTGCACATTCAGTACTTC. Residues: CASSLASSVHIQYF.

The chain has TRBV7-9 and TRBJ1-2; D gene uncertain. Trimming left V 5 bases short and J 7 bases short, with 8 bases between. Germline values: CDR1 SEHNR, CDR2 FQNEAQ (reference sequence). This CDR3 contains 11 residues. The CDR3 DNA reads TGTGCCAGCAGCGTAAAGGTTGGCTACACCTTC. Its protein product is CASSVKVGYTF.

This chain links TRBV7-6 with TRBJ2-7; no clear D gene. The CDR3 spans 14 residues. Germline lookup yields CDR1 SGHVS and CDR2 FNYEAQ. Trimming cost V 5 bases and J 0 bases, with 11 bases left between them. CDR3 DNA sequence: TGTGCCAGCAGCCCCGACATGAGCTCCTACGAGCAGTACTTC. Translated: CASSPDMSSYEQYF.

The CDR3, as DNA: TGTGCCAGCACCAGAACCGGGGAGCTGTTTTTT. Amino acids: CASTRTGELFF. The V and J genes are TRBV2 and TRBJ2-2; D remains unclear. The CDR3 length is 11 residues. CDR1 is SNHLY and CDR2 is FYNNEI in the germline V gene. Trimming took off 7 bases at V and 5 bases at J, with 5 bases between the two ends.

This clonotype was seen a single time. The V and J genes are TRBV28 and TRBJ2-7; D ambiguous. Germline CDR1 MDHEN, CDR2 SYDVKM. Trimming took off 2 bases at V and 0 bases at J, with 14 bases between the two ends. CDR3 length: 16 residues. The CDR3: CASSLRAGPYSYEQYF. The CDR3 nucleotides read TGTGCCAGCAGTTTACGGGCAGGTCCTTACTCCTACGAGCAGTACTTC.

This clonotype was observed a single time. The chain carries TRBV27 and TRBJ2-2; D is possibly TRBD1 (5 bases). The CDR3 covers 15 residues. The ends were cut back, 6 bases at V and 6 bases at J, with 17 bases in the middle. The germline CDR1 and CDR2 sequences are MNHEY and SMNVEV (reference sequence). As DNA, the CDR3 is TGTGCCAGCAGCTGGTTTCAGGGTTTCTCCGGGGAGCTGTTTTTT. Residues: CASSWFQGFSGELFF.

The chain links TRBV5-1 to TRBJ2-2; D might be TRBD1 or TRBD2, each matching 5 bases. V was cut by 1 base and J by 3 bases, with 13 bases left in between. The CDR3 extends over 16 amino acids. Germline loops: CDR1 SGHRS, CDR2 YFSETQ. The CDR3 is CASSLMGVYYTGELFF. CDR3 bases: TGCGCCAGCAGCTTGATGGGGGTCTATTACACCGGGGAGCTGTTTTTT.

V and J are TRBV12-5 and TRBJ2-1; 11 nucleotides line up with TRBD1. V was pared by 1 base and J by 7 bases, with 9 bases of the junction left unmatched. Germline assignment: CDR1 LGHNT and CDR2 FRNRAP. This CDR3 spans 17 amino acids. CDR3: CASGLGLRDRGGNEQFF. The CDR3, as DNA: TGTGCTAGTGGTTTGGGGCTCCGGGACAGGGGGGGGAATGAGCAGTTCTTC.